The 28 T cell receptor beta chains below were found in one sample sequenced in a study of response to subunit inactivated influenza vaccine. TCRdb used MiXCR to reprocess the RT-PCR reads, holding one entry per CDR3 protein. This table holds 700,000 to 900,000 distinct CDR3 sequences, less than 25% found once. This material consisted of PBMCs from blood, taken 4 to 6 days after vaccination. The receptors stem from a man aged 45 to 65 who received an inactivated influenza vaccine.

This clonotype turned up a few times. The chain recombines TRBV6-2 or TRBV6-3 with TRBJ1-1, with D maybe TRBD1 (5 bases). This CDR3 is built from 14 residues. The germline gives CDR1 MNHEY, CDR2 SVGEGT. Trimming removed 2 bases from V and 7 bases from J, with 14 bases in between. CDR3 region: CASSYLRGTGEAFF. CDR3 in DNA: TGTGCCAGCAGTTACCTTCGAGGGACGGGTGAAGCTTTCTTT.

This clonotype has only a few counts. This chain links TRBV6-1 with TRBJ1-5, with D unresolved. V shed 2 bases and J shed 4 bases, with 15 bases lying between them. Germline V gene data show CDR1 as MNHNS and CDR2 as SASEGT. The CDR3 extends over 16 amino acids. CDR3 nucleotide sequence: TGTGCCAGCAGTGAATATGGGCAGCCAACTAATCAGCCCCAGCATTTT. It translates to CASSEYGQPTNQPQHF.

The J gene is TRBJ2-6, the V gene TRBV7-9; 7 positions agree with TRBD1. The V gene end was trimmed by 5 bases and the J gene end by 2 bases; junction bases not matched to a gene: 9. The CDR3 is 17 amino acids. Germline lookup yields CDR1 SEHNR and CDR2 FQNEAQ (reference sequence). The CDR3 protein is CASSLGTGAPGANVLTF. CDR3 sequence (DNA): TGTGCCAGCAGCCTAGGCACAGGGGCACCTGGGGCCAACGTCCTGACTTTC. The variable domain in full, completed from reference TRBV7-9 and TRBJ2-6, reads DTGVSQNPRHKITKRGQNVTFRCDPISEHNRLYWYRQTLGQGPEFLTYFQNEAQLEKSRLLSDRFSAERPKGSFSTLEIQRTEQGDSAMYLCASSLGTGAPGANVLTFGAGSRLTVL.

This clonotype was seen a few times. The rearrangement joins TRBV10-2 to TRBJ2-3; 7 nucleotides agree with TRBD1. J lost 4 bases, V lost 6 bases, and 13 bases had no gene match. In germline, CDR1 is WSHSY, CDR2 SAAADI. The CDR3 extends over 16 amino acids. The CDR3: CASSAPRQGRADTQYF. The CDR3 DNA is TGCGCCAGCAGCGCCCCCCGACAGGGTAGAGCAGATACGCAGTATTTT.

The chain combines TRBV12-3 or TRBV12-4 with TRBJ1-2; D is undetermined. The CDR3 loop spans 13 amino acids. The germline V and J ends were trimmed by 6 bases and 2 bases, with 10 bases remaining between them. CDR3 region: CASSQNINYGYTF. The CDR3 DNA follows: TGTGCCAGCAGCCAAAATATAAACTATGGCTACACCTTC.

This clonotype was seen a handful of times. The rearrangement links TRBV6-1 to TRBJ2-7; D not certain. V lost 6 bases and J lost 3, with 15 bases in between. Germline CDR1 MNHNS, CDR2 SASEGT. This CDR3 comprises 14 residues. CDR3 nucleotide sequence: TGTGCCAGCAGGGCCCGTAACAGCCACTACGAGCAGTACTTC. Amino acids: CASRARNSHYEQYF.

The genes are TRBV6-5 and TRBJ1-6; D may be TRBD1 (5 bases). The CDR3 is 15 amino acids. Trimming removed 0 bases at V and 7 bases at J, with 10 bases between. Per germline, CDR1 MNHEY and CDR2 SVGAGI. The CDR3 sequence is CASSYSGHGNSPLHF. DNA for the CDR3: TGTGCCAGCAGTTACTCCGGACACGGAAATTCACCCCTCCACTTT.

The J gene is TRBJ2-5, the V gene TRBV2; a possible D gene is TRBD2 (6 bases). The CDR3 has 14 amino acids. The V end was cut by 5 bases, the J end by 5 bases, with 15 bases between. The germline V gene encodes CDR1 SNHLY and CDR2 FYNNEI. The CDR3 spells CASSPTTRRETQYF. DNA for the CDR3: TGTGCCAGCAGTCCTACGACTAGAAGGGAGACCCAGTACTTC.

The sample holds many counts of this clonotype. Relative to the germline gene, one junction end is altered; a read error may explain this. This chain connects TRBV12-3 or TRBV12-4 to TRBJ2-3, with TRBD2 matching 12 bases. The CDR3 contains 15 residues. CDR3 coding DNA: TGTGCCAGCAGTCTAGCGGGGGGGGCCACAGATACGCAGTATTTT. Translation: CASSLAGGATDTQYF.

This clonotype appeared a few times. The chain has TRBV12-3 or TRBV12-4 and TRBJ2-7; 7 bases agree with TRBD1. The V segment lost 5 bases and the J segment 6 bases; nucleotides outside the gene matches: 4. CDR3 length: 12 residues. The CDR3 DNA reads TGTGCCAGCAGTCGGGCAGGGGGCGAGCAGTACTTC. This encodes CASSRAGGEQYF.

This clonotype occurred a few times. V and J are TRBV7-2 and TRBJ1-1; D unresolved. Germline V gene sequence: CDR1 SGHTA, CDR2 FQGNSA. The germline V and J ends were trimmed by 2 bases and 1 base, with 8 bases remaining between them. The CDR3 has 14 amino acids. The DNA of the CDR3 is TGTGCCAGCAGCTTAAGGAAAGCGAACACTGAAGCTTTCTTT. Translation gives CASSLRKANTEAFF. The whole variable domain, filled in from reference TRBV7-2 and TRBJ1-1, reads GAGVSQSPSNKVTEKGKDVELRCDPISGHTALYWYRQSLGQGLEFLIYFQGNSAPDKSGLPSDRFSAERTGGSVSTLTIQRTQQEDSAVYLCASSLRKANTEAFFGQGTRLTVV.

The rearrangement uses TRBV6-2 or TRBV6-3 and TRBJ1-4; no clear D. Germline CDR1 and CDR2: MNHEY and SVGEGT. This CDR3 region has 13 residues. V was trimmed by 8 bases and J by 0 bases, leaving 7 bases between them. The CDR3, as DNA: TGTGCCAGCCGTCCTGCAACTAATGAAAAACTGTTTTTT. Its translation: CASRPATNEKLFF.

CDR3 coding DNA: TGTGCCAGCAATAACAGGGGGCGAGAGAACACTGAAGCTTTCTTT. Translated, it gives CASNNRGRENTEAFF. The chain joins TRBV12-3 or TRBV12-4 to TRBJ1-1, with 9 nucleotides matching TRBD1. The length of the CDR3 is 15 residues. V lost 7 bases and J lost 1; bases outside the gene matches: 7.

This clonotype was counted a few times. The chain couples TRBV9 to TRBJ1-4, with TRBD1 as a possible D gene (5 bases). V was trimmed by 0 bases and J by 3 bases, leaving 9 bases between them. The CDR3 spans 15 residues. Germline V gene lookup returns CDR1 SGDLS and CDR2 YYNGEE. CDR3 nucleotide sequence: TGTGCCAGCAGCGTAGGCGGGGGATCTAATGAAAAACTGTTTTTT. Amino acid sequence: CASSVGGGSNEKLFF.

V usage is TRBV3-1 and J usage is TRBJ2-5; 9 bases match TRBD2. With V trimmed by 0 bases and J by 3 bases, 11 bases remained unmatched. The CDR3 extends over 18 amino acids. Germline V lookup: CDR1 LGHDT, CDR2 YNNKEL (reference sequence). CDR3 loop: CASSQEWASGAWEETQYF. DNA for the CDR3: TGTGCCAGCAGCCAAGAGTGGGCTAGCGGGGCGTGGGAAGAGACCCAGTACTTC.

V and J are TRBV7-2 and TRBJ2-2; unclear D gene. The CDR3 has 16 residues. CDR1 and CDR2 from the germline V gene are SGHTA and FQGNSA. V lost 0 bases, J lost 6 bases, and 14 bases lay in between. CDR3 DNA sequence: TGTGCCAGCAGCTTAGCCCAGAGGAGAGTATCCGGGGAGCTGTTTTTT. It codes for CASSLAQRRVSGELFF.

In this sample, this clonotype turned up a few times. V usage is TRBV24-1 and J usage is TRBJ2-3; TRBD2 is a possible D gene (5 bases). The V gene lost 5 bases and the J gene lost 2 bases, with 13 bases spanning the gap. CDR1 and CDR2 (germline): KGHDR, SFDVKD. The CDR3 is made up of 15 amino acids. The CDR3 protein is CATSAADGYTDTQYF. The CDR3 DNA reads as TGTGCCACCAGTGCAGCGGACGGGTACACAGATACGCAGTATTTT.

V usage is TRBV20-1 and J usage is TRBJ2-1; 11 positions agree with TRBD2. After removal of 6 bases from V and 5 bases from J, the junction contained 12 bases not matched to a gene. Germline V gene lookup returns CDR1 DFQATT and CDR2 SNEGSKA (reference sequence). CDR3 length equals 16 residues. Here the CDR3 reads CSAKRPRGLADNEQFF. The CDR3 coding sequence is TGCAGTGCCAAACGACCAAGGGGACTAGCGGACAATGAGCAGTTCTTC.

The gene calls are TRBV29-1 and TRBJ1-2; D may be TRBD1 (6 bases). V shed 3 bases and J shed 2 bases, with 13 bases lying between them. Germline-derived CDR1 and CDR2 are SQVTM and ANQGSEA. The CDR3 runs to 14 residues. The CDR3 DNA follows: TGCAGCGTTGACCACACAGGGCCAAACTATGGCTACACCTTC. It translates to CSVDHTGPNYGYTF.

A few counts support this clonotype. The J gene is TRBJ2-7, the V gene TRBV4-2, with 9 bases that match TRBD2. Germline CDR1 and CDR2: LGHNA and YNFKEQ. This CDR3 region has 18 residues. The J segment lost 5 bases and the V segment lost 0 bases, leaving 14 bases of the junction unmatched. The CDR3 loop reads CASSQDVGRGGGIHEQYF. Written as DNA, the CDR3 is TGTGCCAGCAGCCAAGATGTGGGGCGCGGGGGGGGGATTCACGAGCAGTACTTC.

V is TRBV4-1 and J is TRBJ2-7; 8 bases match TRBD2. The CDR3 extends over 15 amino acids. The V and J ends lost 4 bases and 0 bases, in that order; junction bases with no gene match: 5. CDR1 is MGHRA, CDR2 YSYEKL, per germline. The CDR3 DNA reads TGCGCCAGCAGCCGGGGACTAGGTTTCTCCTACGAGCAGTACTTC. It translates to CASSRGLGFSYEQYF.

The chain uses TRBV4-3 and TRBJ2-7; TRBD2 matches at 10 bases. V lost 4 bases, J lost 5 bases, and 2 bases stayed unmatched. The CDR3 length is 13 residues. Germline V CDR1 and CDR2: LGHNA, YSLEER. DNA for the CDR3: TGCGCCAGCAGCCGTGGACTAGCGGACGAGCAGTACTTC. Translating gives CASSRGLADEQYF.

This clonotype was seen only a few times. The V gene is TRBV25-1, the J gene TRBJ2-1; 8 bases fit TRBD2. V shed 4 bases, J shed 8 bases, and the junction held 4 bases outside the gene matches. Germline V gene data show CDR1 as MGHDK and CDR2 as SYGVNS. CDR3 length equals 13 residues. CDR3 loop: CASSAAGGYEQFF. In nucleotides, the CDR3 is TGTGCCAGCAGTGCCGCGGGGGGCTATGAGCAGTTCTTC. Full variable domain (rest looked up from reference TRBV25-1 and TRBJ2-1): EADIYQTPRYLVIGTGKKITLECSQTMGHDKMYWYQQDPGMELHLIHYSYGVNSTEKGDLSSESTVSRIRTEHFPLTLESARPSHTSQYLCASSAAGGYEQFFGPGTRLTVL.

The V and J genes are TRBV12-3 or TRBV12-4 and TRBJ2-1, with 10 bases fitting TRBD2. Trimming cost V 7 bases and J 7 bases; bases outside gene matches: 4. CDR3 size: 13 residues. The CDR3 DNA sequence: TGTGCCAGCAATCTTAGCGGGAGGAATGAGCAGTTCTTC. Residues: CASNLSGRNEQFF.

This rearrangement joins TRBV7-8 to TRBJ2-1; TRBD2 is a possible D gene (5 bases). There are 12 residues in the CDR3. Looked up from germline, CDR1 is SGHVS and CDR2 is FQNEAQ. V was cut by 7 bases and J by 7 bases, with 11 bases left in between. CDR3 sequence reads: CASTHSGNEQFF. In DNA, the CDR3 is TGTGCCAGCACACATTCGGGAAATGAGCAGTTCTTC.

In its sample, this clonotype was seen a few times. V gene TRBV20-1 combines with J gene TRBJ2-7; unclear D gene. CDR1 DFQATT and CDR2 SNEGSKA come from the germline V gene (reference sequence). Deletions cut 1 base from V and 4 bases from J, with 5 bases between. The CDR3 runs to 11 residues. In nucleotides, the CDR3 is TGCAGTGCTAGAGGGTTTTACGAGCAGTACTTC. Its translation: CSARGFYEQYF.

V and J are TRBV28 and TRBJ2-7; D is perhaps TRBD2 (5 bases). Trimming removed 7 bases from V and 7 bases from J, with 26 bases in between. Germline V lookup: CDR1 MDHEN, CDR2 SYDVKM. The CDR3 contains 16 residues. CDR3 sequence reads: CASTLALRERVFEQYF. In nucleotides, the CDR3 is TGTGCCAGCACCCTCGCGTTGAGGGAGAGGGTCTTTGAGCAGTACTTC. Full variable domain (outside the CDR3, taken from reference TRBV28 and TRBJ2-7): DVKVTQSSRYLVKRTGEKVFLECVQDMDHENMFWYRQDPGLGLRLIYFSYDVKMKEKGDIPEGYSVSREKKERFSLILESASTNQTSMYLCASTLALRERVFEQYFGPGTRLTVT.

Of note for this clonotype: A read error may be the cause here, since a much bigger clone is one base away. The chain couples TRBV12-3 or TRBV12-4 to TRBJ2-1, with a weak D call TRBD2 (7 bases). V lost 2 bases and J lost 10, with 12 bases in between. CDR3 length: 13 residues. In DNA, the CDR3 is TGTGCCAGCAGTTTAAGGGGGAGGGCCGAGCAGTTCTTC. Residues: CASSLRGRAEQFF.